The entry below gives a single T cell receptor (beta chain) sequence along with its context. Its antigen is not yet known. No much larger clonotype is one base removed from it; base qualities were not supplied. The data were obtained in a study of T cells in Graves' hyperthyroidism and ophthalmopathy (dated by TCRdb to between 2019 and 2020). Turning to the overall study: Peripheral blood was collected at initial diagnosis, before any treatment. To identify TCR V-J signatures that set the groups apart, the researchers used a discovery cohort of roughly 100 patients, made up of under 50 with Graves' ophthalmopathy and 55 to 65 with stable Graves' hyperthyroidism. An independent validation cohort of about 20 hyperthyroidism patients and 17 patients who later progressed to ophthalmopathy tested prospective prediction of ophthalmopathy. The 100 or so discovery patients were randomly divided into training and test sets at a 7:3 ratio. The study also compared thyroid tissue and blood T-cell repertoires from 5 to 7 Graves' hyperthyroidism patients. Once sampling was done, hyperthyroidism patients were given methimazole at a starting dose of 30 mg daily, whereas ophthalmopathy patients were given high-dose intravenous methylprednisolone. The paper describes TCR Vbeta CDR3 sequencing of 135 peripheral blood samples, made up of some 40 ophthalmopathy patients, roughly 75 hyperthyroidism patients and roughly 17 progressor patients. Overall results and qualifications from the work: Sample size was not statistically predetermined, and blinding of investigators to group allocation was not performed. In validation, the model predicted progression to ophthalmopathy a median of around 6.5 months before onset, with about 70% sensitivity and 72.22% specificity. Blood samples also contained most of the expanded thyroid clonotypes (frequency above 0.001), which suggests that blood repertoires may reflect thyroid immune responses. In cross-validation, a model built on a 13 V-J signature told ophthalmopathy apart from stable hyperthyroidism with less than 90% sensitivity and around 81% specificity, and in testing the same model reached 80%/75%.

CDR1 and CDR2 are read off the germline V gene as MNHNS and SASEGT. Relative to germline, V is 2 bases shorter and J is 7 bases shorter, with 18 bases between their ends. The CDR3 covers 15 residues, taking in both the cysteine and the phenylalanine. Just the 45-base CDR3 DNA is kept, in frame starting at base 1. Graves' hyperthyroidism was defined as stable when no progression to ophthalmopathy occurred over 18 months of follow-up. The hyperthyroidism patients were between 18 and 65 years old and newly diagnosed, with a disease duration of less than 2 months. Any patient with an uncontrolled infection, another autoimmune disease, pregnancy or lactation was excluded. Diagnoses relied on clinical symptoms, serum thyroxine and TRAb, thyroid ultrasound and orbital computed tomography. PBMCs were separated from roughly 10 ml of fresh peripheral blood using Ficoll-Paque density gradient centrifugation. Total RNA was extracted using Trizol reagent, and RNA quality was assessed on an Agilent 2100 Bioanalyzer.

TCR beta CDR3 regions were amplified from RNA transcripts. A first-round RT-PCR of the TCR CDR3 used the HTBI primer set with the Qiagen OneStep RT-PCR kit. A second multiplex PCR round built the libraries, followed by size selection and purification. Sequencing of the libraries was done on an Illumina HiSeq2000 using paired-end 100 bp reads. As for how the authors treated the data: SOAPnuke was used to process the raw data, throwing out any read that contained adapters or uncalled bases, had a mean Phred below 15, or lacked an exact constant-primer or identifier match. COPE v1.2.5 was used to merge high-quality paired reads, and clonotypes were defined as unique nucleotide sequences. MiTCR v1.1 was used to align the clonotypes against IMGT TRBV, TRBD and TRBJ reference segments. The analysis included only V-J combinations with a frequency above 0.0001, which together covered 99% to 99.2% of the repertoires. A TCS score was defined as the ratio of F50 (clonal expansion) to E x V (chaos), with BLOSUM62-based TCRdist applied between CDR3 peptides within each V-J. Welch's t-statistics and random forest reduced around 550 V-J features to fewer than 15, which were used in a naive Bayes classifier (R e1071). TCRdb itself trimmed the public reads at Q25 with fastp, ran MiXCR and retained productive beta chains. Every distinct CDR3 protein forms one entry, paired with its most common genes and DNA. The authors' filters were not applied to this entry. Present in this sample are around 350,000 distinct CDR3 sequences, over 10% of which were seen just once. The ten top clones hold less than 10% of the sample.

The V and J genes are TRBV6-1 and TRBJ2-7, with the D gene call left open. This TCR came from a woman younger than 30 with Graves' hyperthyroidism. Source material: blood. The sequenced DNA: TGTGCCAGCAGTGAACGTATGGCGCCACTACGGGAGCAGTACTTC. This encodes CASSERMAPLREQYF.